A selection of T cell receptor beta chains follows, all from one sample in a study of blood T cell repertoires in COVID-19. Sequencing was performed with immunoSEQ multiplex PCR; in TCRdb, only in-frame clones are kept and a portion is missing. The repertoire holds approximately 200,000 clones, with approximately 79% as singletons. Sequencing was done on a sample of peripheral blood. The receptors shown here come from a woman in her forties or fifties with acute or convalescent COVID-19. Both conserved end residues are part of each CDR3. A D gene is named only where the DNA matches it firmly. Rows may omit the clone size; those that give it use once, few, many or a size class.

TRBV5-4	TRBJ1-1	NA	TRBD1	CASSFLDRGNTEAFF	TGTGCCAGCAGCTTCTTAGACAGGGGAAACACTGAAGCTTTCTTT
TRBV3-1/TRBV3-2	TRBJ1-6	NA	TRBD1	CASSRQGLDSPLHF	TGTGCCAGCAGCCGACAGGGATTGGATTCACCCCTCCACTTT
TRBV7-7	TRBJ2-4	NA	NA	CASSLAEGRNIQYF	TGTGCTAGCAGCTTAGCCGAAGGGAGAAACATTCAGTACTTC
TRBV28	TRBJ1-1	NA	NA	CATYPQGLSNTEAFF	TGTGCCACCTACCCCCAAGGACTGTCGAACACTGAAGCTTTCTTT
TRBV5-8	TRBJ1-5	NA	NA	CASRILEGRFNQPQHF	TGTGCCAGCAGGATCCTTGAGGGCAGGTTCAATCAGCCCCAGCATTTT
TRBV5-4	TRBJ2-7	few	TRBD1	CASSLSRTGDEQYF	TGTGCCAGCAGCTTAAGCCGGACAGGGGACGAGCAGTACTTC
TRBV21-1	TRBJ1-1	NA	NA	CASSKGQGNTEAFF	TGTGCCAGCAGCAAGGGGCAGGGGAACACTGAAGCTTTCTTT
TRBV7-7	TRBJ1-1	NA	NA	CASSLGDWEPRAHLMNTEAFF	TGTGCTAGCAGCTTAGGGGATTGGGAGCCCCGAGCCCACCTTATGAACACTGAAGCTTTCTTT
TRBV2	TRBJ1-2	NA	NA	CASSGTVKGYGYTF	TGTGCCAGCAGTGGGACAGTAAAGGGGTATGGCTACACCTTC
TRBV30	TRBJ2-1	NA	NA	CAWSPMGGGGEQFF	TGTGCCTGGAGTCCCATGGGAGGAGGCGGGGAGCAGTTCTTC
TRBV18	TRBJ2-1	NA	TRBD2	CASSPLTSVDNEQFF	TGTGCCAGCTCACCCCTGACTAGCGTAGACAATGAGCAGTTCTTC
TRBV14	TRBJ2-3	NA	NA	CASSPRTAVRTDTQYF	TGTGCCAGCAGCCCTCGGACAGCCGTTCGGACAGATACGCAGTATTTT
TRBV6-2/TRBV6-3	TRBJ1-1	NA	NA	CASSWDTDTEAFF	TGTGCCAGCAGTTGGGACACAGACACTGAAGCTTTCTTT
TRBV2	TRBJ2-1	NA	TRBD2	CASSDAGGPNEQFF	TGTGCCAGCAGTGACGCGGGAGGGCCCAATGAGCAGTTCTTC
TRBV12-3/TRBV12-4	TRBJ1-6	NA	NA	CASSLGENSPLHF	TGTGCCAGCAGTTTAGGCGAGAATTCACCCCTCCACTTT
TRBV18	TRBJ2-1	NA	TRBD1	CASSRRQGDSSYNEQFF	TGTGCCAGCTCCCGCCGACAGGGAGATAGCTCCTACAATGAGCAGTTCTTC
TRBV7-2	TRBJ1-2	once	TRBD1	CASSAGQGARYGYTF	TGTGCCAGCAGCGCCGGACAGGGGGCGCGGTATGGCTACACCTTC
TRBV10-3	TRBJ2-7	few	NA	CAISETSSSYEQYF	TGTGCCATCAGTGAGACTTCCTCCTCCTACGAGCAGTACTTC
TRBV19	TRBJ2-7	NA	TRBD1	CASSPRRDSHYEQYF	TGTGCCAGTAGTCCAAGAAGGGACAGCCACTACGAGCAGTACTTC
TRBV18	TRBJ2-1	NA	TRBD2	CASSPRRGGFSLYNEQFF	TGTGCCAGCTCACCCAGGCGGGGGGGCTTTTCCCTATACAATGAGCAGTTCTTC
TRBV7-9	TRBJ1-2	few	NA	CASSSYRVGGYTF	TGTGCCAGCAGCTCCTACAGGGTAGGAGGCTACACCTTC
TRBV6-5	TRBJ2-1	NA	NA	CASSIGAAYNEQFF	TGTGCCAGCAGCATAGGGGCAGCCTACAATGAGCAGTTCTTC
TRBV2	TRBJ2-3	NA	TRBD2	CASRQREGRDTQYF	TGTGCCAGCAGGCAGCGGGAGGGCCGAGATACGCAGTATTTT